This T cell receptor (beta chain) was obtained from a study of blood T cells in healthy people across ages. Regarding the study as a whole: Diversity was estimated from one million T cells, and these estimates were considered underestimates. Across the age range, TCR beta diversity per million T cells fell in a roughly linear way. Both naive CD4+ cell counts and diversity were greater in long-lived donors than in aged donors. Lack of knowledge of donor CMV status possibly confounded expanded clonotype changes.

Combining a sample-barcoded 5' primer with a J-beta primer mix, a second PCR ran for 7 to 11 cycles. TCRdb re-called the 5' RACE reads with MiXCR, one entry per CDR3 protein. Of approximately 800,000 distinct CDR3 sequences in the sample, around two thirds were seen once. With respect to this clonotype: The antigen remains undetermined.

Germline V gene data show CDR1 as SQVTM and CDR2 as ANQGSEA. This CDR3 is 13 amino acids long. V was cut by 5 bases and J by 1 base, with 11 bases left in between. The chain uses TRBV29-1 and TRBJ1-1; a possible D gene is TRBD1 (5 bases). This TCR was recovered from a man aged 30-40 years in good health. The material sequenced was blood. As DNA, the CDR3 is TGCAGCGTTAGGCCAGGGCAGAACACTGAAGCTTTCTTT. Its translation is CSVRPGQNTEAFF.